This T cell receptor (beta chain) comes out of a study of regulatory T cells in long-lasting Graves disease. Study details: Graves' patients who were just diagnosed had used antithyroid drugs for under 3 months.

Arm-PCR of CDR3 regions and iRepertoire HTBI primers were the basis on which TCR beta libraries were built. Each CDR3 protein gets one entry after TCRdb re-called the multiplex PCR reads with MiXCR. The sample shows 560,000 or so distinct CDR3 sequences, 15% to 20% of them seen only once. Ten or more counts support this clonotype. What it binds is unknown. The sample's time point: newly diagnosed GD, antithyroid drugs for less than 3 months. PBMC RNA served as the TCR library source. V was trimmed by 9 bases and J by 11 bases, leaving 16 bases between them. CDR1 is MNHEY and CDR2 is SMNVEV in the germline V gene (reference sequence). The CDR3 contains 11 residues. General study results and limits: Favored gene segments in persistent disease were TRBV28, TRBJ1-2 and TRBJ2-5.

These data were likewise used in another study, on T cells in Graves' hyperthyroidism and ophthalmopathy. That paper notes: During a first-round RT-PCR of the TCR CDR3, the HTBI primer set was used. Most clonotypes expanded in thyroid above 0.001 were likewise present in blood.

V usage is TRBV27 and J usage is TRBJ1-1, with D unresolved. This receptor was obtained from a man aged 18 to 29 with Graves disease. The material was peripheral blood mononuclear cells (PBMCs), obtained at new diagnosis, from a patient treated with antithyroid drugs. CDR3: CASLGDGEAFF. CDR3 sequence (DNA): TGTGCCAGTTTAGGTGACGGAGAGGCTTTCTTT.